Shown below are 2 T cell receptor beta chains from a single sample sequenced in a study of T cell changes during pregnancy in multiple sclerosis. Sequencing used immunoSEQ multiplex PCR; TCRdb keeps in-frame clones, though not all of them. The sample holds about 100,000 clones; roughly 92% are singletons and the top ten take 0.99%. The sample consisted of peripheral blood, taken after pregnancy. These receptors all stem from a female donor with multiple sclerosis, enrolled in a pregnancy study.

Only one count was recorded for this clone. The chain has TRBV7-2 and TRBJ2-5; 8 nucleotides line up with TRBD2. Germline-derived CDR1 and CDR2 are SGHTA and FQGNSA. V was pared by 6 bases and J by 4 bases, with 10 bases of the junction left unmatched. There are 15 residues in the CDR3. For the CDR3, the DNA is TGTGCCAGCAGTTCTTCTCCGGGAGGGTCAGAGACCCAGTACTTC. Encoded protein: CASSSSPGGSETQYF.

The chain couples TRBV4-3 to TRBJ2-1; 9 bases are shared with TRBD2. Germline-derived CDR1 and CDR2 are LGHNA and YSLEER. With 3 bases clipped from V and 9 bases from J, the junction kept 6 bases outside the gene matches. This CDR3 has 14 amino acids. The CDR3 DNA follows: TGCGCCAGCAGCCAGGAGGGCGGGAGGGGTGAGCAGTTCTTC. Protein product: CASSQEGGRGEQFF.